This T cell receptor beta chain was found in a study of CD8 T cells in cerebrospinal fluid in Alzheimer's disease (dated by TCRdb to about 2020). At the level of the whole study: The study used two single-cell methods, plate-based nested PCR sequencing and droplet-based sequencing, to evaluate clonal expansion of CSF T cells. Whether clonally expanded T cells were present in cerebrospinal fluid from healthy elderly individuals and from patients with neurodegenerative disease was tested. The droplet-based CSF comparison of patients and controls included 9 healthy controls (10,876 cells) and 9 patients with MCI or Alzheimer's disease (around 9,700 cells). A total of about 25 samples were covered by the CSF gene-expression analysis, which included Parkinson's disease patients.

Judged by frequency, this clonotype is medium-sized (0.01 to 0.1%); no count was given. Its antigen is not yet known. Acute infectious disease was absent in all participants, and all participants were in good physical condition. Biomarkers including neurofilament, amyloid-beta and tau were used to confirm neurodegeneration in the patients. A live/dead marker was used to sort live CSF cells for droplet-based sequencing. To pellet immune cells, CSF obtained by lumbar puncture was centrifuged at 300g. Each CSF sample was checked for red blood cells, and any sample showing blood contamination was excluded. CSF cells were cryopreserved in freezing medium, frozen overnight at -80 °C, and then stored in liquid nitrogen. Before analysis, CSF samples were kept in storage for less than seven months. Receptors were amplified or captured by 10x single-cell sequencing. Profiling of CSF cells was done with 10X Genomics single-cell V(D)J and 5' gene-expression libraries. CSF single-cell TCR libraries were sequenced on an Illumina NextSeq550. Per the authors' processing: V(D)J reads were aligned to the vdj-GRCh38 alts ensemble 2.0.0 reference and were analysed with the Cell Ranger vdj pipeline. Clonotypes were defined as cell barcodes sharing the same set of productive CDR3 nucleotide sequences. To link clonality with transcriptional profiles, clonotype information was added to the Seurat v3.0 gene-expression metadata. CSF cells with more than 1,800 genes, more than 7,500 UMIs or more than 10% mitochondrial reads were excluded. To find TCRs with known antigen specificity, CDR3-beta sequences were matched against VDJdb. Network analysis of clone sharing used the R package qgraph and included only TCRs with complete alpha and beta chains. TCRdb reprocessed the reads, and each CDR3 protein sequence is entered once, without DNA. What appears here as the V and J calls and clone size reflects TCRdb's work, not the paper's. The sample table gives approximately 1,500 distinct CDR3 sequences. The ten top clones hold about 5% of the sample.

Results the study describes overall, beyond this receptor: The authors cautioned that detecting EBV-specific TCRs in CSF does not establish a causal link between EBV and Alzheimer's disease. When data were pooled, most of the 6 Alzheimer's patients but only 1 of 10 healthy subjects had a highly expanded clone, defined as at least 3% of TCRs. In patients with MCI or Alzheimer's disease, the biggest CSF clone accounted for a larger percentage of TCRs than in controls. The EBV-specific clones were neither the most highly expanded clones nor enriched among patients. The overall clonality comparison included only samples with detectable clones (approximately 11 healthy, 5 MCI, 5 AD, 6 PD).

The specimen was cerebrospinal fluid. The origin of this receptor is a human donor with Alzheimer's disease.

CDR3 protein: CSGGMYQETQYF. The chain uses TRBV20-1 and TRBJ2-5; as DNA is missing, the TRBD1 call by TCRdb cannot be tested. The CDR3 holds 12 amino acids from the cysteine to the phenylalanine. There is no recorded DNA. CDR1 DFQATT and CDR2 SNEGSKA are derived from the germline V gene (reference sequence).